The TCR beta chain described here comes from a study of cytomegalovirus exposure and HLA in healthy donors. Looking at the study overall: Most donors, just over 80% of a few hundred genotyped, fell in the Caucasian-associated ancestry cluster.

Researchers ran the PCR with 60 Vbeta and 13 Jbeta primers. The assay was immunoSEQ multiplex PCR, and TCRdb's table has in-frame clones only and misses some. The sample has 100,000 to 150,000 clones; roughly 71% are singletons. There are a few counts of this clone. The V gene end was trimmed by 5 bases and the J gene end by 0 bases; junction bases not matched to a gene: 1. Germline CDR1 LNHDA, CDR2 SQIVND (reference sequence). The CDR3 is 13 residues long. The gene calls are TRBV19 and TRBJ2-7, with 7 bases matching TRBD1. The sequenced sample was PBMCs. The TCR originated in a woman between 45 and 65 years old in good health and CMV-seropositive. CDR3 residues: CASSGTDSYEQYF. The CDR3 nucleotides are TGTGCCAGTAGTGGGACAGACTCCTACGAGCAGTACTTC.